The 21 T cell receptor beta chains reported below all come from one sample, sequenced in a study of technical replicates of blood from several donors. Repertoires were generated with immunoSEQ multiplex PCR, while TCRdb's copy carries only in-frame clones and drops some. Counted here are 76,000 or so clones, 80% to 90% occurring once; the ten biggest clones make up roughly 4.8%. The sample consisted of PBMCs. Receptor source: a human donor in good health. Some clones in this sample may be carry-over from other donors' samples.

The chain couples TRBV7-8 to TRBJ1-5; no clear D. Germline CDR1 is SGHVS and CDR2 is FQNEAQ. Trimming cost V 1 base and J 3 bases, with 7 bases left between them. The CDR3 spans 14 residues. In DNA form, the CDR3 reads TGTGCCAGCAGCTTAGGTGCAGTCAATCAGCCCCAGCATTTT. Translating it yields CASSLGAVNQPQHF.

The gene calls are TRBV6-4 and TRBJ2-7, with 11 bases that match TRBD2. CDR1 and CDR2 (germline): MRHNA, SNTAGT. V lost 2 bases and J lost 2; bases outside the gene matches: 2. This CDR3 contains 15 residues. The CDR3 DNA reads TGTGCCAGCAGTGACCGACTAGCGGGACCCTACGAGCAGTACTTC. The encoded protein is CASSDRLAGPYEQYF.

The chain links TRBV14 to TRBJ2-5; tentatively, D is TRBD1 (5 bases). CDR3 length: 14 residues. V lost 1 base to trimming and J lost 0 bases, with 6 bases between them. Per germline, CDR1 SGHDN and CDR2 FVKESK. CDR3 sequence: CASSQGGHQETQYF. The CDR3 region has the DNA TGTGCCAGCAGCCAAGGGGGCCACCAAGAGACCCAGTACTTC. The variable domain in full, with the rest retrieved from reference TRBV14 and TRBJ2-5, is EAGVTQFPSHSVIEKGQTVTLRCDPISGHDNLYWYRRVMGKEIKFLLHFVKESKQDESGMPNNRFLAERTGGTYSTLKVQPAELEDSGVYFCASSQGGHQETQYFGPGTRLLVL.

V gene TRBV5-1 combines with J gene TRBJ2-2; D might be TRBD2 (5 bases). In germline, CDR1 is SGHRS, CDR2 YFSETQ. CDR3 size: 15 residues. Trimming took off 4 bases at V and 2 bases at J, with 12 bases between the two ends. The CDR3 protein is CASSPGSLNTGELFF. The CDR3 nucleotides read TGCGCCAGCAGCCCGGGGTCCCTAAACACCGGGGAGCTGTTTTTT. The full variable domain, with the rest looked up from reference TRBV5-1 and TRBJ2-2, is KAGVTQTPRYLIKTRGQQVTLSCSPISGHRSVSWYQQTPGQGLQFLFEYFSETQRNKGNFPGRFSGRQFSNSRSEMNVSTLELGDSALYLCASSPGSLNTGELFFGEGSRLTVL.

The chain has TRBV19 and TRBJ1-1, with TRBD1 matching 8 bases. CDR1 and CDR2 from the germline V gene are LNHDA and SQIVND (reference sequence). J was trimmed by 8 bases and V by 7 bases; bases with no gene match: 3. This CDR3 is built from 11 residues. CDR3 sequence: CASTRDREAFF. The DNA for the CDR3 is TGTGCCAGTACCCGGGACAGGGAAGCTTTCTTT.

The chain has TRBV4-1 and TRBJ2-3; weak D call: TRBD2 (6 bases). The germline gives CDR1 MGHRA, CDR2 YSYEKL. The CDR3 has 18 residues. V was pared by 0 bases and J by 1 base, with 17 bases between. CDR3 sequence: CASSQEMAAGGRTDTQYF. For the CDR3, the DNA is TGCGCCAGCAGCCAAGAAATGGCAGCGGGCGGGCGCACAGATACGCAGTATTTT.

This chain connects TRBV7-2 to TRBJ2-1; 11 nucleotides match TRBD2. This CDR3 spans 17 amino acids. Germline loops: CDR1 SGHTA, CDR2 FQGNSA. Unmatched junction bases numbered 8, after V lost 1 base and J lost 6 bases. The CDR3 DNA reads TGTGCCAGCAGCTTAGTGGGTAGCGGGAGGGTCAGCAATGAGCAGTTCTTC. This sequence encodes CASSLVGSGRVSNEQFF.

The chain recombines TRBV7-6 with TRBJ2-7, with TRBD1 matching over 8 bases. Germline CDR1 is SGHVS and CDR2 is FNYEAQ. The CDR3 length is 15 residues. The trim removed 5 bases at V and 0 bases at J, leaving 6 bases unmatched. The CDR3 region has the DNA TGTGCCAGCAGCCGACAGGGGAAGGGCTCCTACGAGCAGTACTTC. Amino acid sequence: CASSRQGKGSYEQYF.

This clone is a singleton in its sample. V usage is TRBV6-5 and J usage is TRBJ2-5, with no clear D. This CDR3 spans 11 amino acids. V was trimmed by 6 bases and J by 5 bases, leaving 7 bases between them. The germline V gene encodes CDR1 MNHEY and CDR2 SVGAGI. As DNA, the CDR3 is TGTGCCAGCAGCCAGAGGGAGACCCAGTACTTC. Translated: CASSQRETQYF.

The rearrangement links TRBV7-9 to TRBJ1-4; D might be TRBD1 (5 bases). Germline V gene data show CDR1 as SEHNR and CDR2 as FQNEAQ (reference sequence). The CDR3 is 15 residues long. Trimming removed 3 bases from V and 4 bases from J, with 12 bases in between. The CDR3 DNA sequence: TGTGCCAGCAGCTTTTCAGGGATAGGTAATGAAAAACTGTTTTTT. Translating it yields CASSFSGIGNEKLFF.

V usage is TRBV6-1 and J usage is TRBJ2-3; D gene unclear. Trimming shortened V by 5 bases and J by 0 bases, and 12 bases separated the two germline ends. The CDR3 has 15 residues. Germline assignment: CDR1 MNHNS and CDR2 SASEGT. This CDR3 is CASSFPVASTDTQYF. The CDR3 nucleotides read TGTGCCAGCAGTTTTCCCGTTGCGAGCACAGATACGCAGTATTTT.

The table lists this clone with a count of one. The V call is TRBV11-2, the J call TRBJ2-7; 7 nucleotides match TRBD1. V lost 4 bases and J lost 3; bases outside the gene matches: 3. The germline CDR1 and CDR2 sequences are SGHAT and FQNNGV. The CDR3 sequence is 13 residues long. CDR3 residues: CASSSTGNYEQYF. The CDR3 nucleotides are TGTGCCAGCAGCTCGACAGGGAACTACGAGCAGTACTTC.

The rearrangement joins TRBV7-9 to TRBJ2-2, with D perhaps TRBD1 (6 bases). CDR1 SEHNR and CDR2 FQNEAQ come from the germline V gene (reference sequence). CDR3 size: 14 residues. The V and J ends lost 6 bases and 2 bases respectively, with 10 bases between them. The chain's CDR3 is CASSRDTNTGELFF. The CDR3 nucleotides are TGTGCCAGCAGTCGGGACACCAACACCGGGGAGCTGTTTTTT.

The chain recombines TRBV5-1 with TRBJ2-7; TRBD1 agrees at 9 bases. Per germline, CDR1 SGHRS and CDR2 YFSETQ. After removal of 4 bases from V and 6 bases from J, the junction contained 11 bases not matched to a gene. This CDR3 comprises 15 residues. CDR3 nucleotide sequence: TGCGCCAGCAGCCTCACCGGGACAGGGTATTCCGAGCAGTACTTC. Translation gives CASSLTGTGYSEQYF.

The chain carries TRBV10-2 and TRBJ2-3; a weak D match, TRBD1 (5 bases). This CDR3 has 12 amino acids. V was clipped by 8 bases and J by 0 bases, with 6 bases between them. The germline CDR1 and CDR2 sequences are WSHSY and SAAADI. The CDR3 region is CASAGSTDTQYF. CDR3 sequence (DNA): TGCGCCAGCGCAGGGAGCACAGATACGCAGTATTTT.

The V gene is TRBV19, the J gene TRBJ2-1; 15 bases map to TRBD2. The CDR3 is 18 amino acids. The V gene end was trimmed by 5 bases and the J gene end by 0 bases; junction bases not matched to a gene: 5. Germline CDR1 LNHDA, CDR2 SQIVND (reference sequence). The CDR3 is CASSQGLAGGASYNEQFF. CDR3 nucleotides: TGTGCCAGTAGTCAAGGACTAGCGGGGGGGGCCTCCTACAATGAGCAGTTCTTC.

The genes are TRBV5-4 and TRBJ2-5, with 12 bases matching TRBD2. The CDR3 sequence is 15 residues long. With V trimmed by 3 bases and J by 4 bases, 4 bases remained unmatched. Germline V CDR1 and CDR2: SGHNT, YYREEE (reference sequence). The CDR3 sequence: CASSSSGGVAETQYF. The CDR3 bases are TGTGCCAGCAGCTCTAGCGGGGGGGTCGCAGAGACCCAGTACTTC.

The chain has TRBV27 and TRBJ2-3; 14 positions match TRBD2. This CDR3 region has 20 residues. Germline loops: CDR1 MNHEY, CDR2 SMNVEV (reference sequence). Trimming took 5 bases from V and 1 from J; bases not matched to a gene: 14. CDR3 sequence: CASSRTLGLAGVVGTDTQYF. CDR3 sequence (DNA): TGTGCCAGCAGTCGCACGCTGGGACTAGCGGGAGTCGTGGGCACAGATACGCAGTATTTT.

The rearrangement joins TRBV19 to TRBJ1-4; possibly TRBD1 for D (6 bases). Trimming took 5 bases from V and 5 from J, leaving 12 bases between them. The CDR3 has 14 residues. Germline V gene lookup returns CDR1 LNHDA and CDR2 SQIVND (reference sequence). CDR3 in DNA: TGTGCCAGTAGTCCCCGGACAGTAAATGAAAAACTGTTTTTT. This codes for CASSPRTVNEKLFF.

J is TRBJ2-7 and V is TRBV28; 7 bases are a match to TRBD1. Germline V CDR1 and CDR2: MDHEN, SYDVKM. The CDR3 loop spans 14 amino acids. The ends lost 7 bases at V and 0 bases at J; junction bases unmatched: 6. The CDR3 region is CASKGAGRSYEQYF. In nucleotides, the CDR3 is TGTGCCAGCAAGGGGGCGGGTCGCTCCTACGAGCAGTACTTC.

CDR3 nucleotide sequence: TGTGCCAGCAGCCCGCCGGTAGCGCGGGGGGGCCGGGAGACCCAGTACTTC. Translating it yields CASSPPVARGGRETQYF. The V and J genes are TRBV7-2 and TRBJ2-5; TRBD2 aligns across 9 bases. CDR1 SGHTA and CDR2 FQGNSA come from the germline V gene. The V segment lost 5 bases and the J segment 5 bases; nucleotides outside the gene matches: 15. CDR3 length: 17 residues.